The clone carrying this T cell receptor (beta chain) has a count of ten or more. The antigen is not known. This sample is part of a study of identical twins. Study observations and caveats: Within cord blood, abundant beta clonotypes carried fewer insertions, but memory repertoires showed no such trend. The authors noted that invariant MAIT and iNKT cells could partly confound zero-insertion analyses.

TCRdb analysed the 5' RACE reads with MiXCR anew, one entry per CDR3 protein. The table has some 96,000 distinct CDR3 sequences, under 6.5% seen once. Germline V gives CDR1 SGHRS, CDR2 YFSETQ. The CDR3 contains 15 residues. Trimming pared 0 bases from V and 5 bases from J, leaving 13 bases between. The gene calls are TRBV5-1 and TRBJ2-3; no clear D gene. The TCR comes from a woman in her forties or fifties in good health. Sequenced sample: memory T cells sorted from blood. The DNA for the CDR3 is TGCGCCAGCAGCTTGGAATTCGGAACGAGAGATACGCAGTATTTT. Its protein is CASSLEFGTRDTQYF.